This TCR beta chain was captured in a study of T cells after yellow fever vaccination. Across the study: Those fractions that held only low numbers of cells were prepared using the SMART-Seq v4 Ultra Low Input RNA kit. Study results and limitations: A weaker but faster secondary response was observed, peaking on day 5 versus 15. Booster sampling recovered most clones from primary vaccination (under 98% CD4, just over 85% CD8).

Between the trimmed V and J ends, which lost 10 bases and 9 bases, there was a span of 9 bases. Germline V lookup: CDR1 KGHDR, CDR2 SFDVKD. The CDR3 has 10 amino acids. For TCR, cDNA came from 5'RACE template switching, which added a universal primer site and UMIs. In TCRdb, the 5' RACE reads were re-called with MiXCR into one record per CDR3 protein. The top ten hold 40% to 45% of the sample, which has around 120,000 distinct CDR3 sequences, approximately 16% seen once. Comment on this clonotype: Its antigen is unknown.

The chain has TRBV24-1 and TRBJ1-5; D not certain. This TCR was recovered from a man younger than 30 who received the YFV17D yellow fever vaccine. The sequences come from CD8+ T cells sorted from PBMCs, collected 5 days after the yellow fever booster vaccination. The CDR3 spells CATPLWPQHF. CDR3 DNA: TGTGCCACGCCCCTGTGGCCCCAGCATTTT.